Shown below are 10 T cell receptor beta chains from a single sample sequenced in a study of cytomegalovirus exposure and HLA in healthy donors (dated by TCRdb to 2016 to 2017). Library preparation employed the immunoSEQ multiplex PCR assay. For the multiplex PCR, a mixture combining 60 forward primers for TCR Vbeta segments and 13 reverse primers for TCR Jbeta segments was used. TCRdb provides this immuneACCESS table in a form limited to in-frame rearrangements. Some clones are lacking; in checked studies, under half of them reflect an unresolved V gene, and why the rest are absent is not known. The sample table includes about 120,000 clones. The top ten hold about 1.7% of the sample. Sequencing used PBMCs. These receptor sequences come from a man aged 18 to 29 in good health and CMV-seronegative.

The CDR3: CASSTGRNMNTEAFF. The CDR3 region has the DNA TGTGCCAGCAGCACGGGTCGTAACATGAACACTGAAGCTTTCTTT. The chain uses TRBV27 and TRBJ1-1; no firm D call. Germline values: CDR1 MNHEY, CDR2 SMNVEV (reference sequence). V lost 6 bases, J lost 0 bases, and 14 bases lay in between. This CDR3 has 15 residues.

The chain carries TRBV6-5 and TRBJ2-7, with 7 bases matching TRBD1. V shed 2 bases and J 2 bases; nucleotides not matched to a gene: 3. The CDR3 extends over 14 amino acids. CDR1 is MNHEY, CDR2 SVGAGI, per germline. For the CDR3, the DNA is TGTGCCAGCAGTTACGGGCAGGGGGCCTACGAGCAGTACTTC. Translation gives CASSYGQGAYEQYF.

Concerning this clone: This same CDR3 is encoded by further DNA sequences in the sample. The V and J genes are TRBV7-3 and TRBJ1-1; tentatively, D is TRBD1 (5 bases). Between the trimmed V and J ends, which lost 5 bases and 0 bases, there was a span of 10 bases. This CDR3 is built from 14 residues. Germline CDR1 reads SGHTA; CDR2 reads FQGTGA. CDR3 sequence: CASSPQGLNTEAFF. CDR3 DNA: TGTGCCAGCAGCCCGCAGGGCCTGAACACTGAAGCTTTCTTT.

The chain recombines TRBV4-2 with TRBJ1-4; unclear D gene. Trimming took off 2 bases at V and 3 bases at J, with 7 bases between the two ends. The CDR3 sequence is 14 residues long. CDR1 LGHNA and CDR2 YNFKEQ come from the germline V gene. In nucleotides, the CDR3 is TGTGCCAGCAGCCAACCGCAGTCTAATGAAAAACTGTTTTTT. Amino acids: CASSQPQSNEKLFF.

The J gene is TRBJ2-2, the V gene TRBV10-3; 7 bases map to TRBD1. V lost 10 bases and J lost 6; bases outside the gene matches: 14. Germline assignment: CDR1 ENHRY and CDR2 SYGVKD. CDR3 length: 15 residues. DNA for the CDR3: TGTGCCACCCATATAACTAACAGGGGTGCCGGGGAGCTGTTTTTT. Translated: CATHITNRGAGELFF.

The gene calls are TRBV29-1 and TRBJ2-7; 7 nucleotides align to TRBD2. V was clipped by 6 bases and J by 6 bases; unmatched bases: 2. The germline CDR1 and CDR2 sequences are SQVTM and ANQGSEA. The CDR3 spans 10 residues. CDR3 DNA sequence: TGCAGCGTGGGAGGGCTCGAGCAGTACTTC. This codes for CSVGGLEQYF.

The V gene is TRBV7-2, the J gene TRBJ2-1; D possibly corresponds to TRBD2 (6 bases). In germline, CDR1 is SGHTA, CDR2 FQGNSA. Trimming took off 5 bases at V and 2 bases at J, with 10 bases between the two ends. The CDR3 extends over 14 amino acids. CDR3 region: CASSGGLAYNEQFF. CDR3 in DNA: TGTGCCAGCAGCGGGGGGTTAGCCTACAATGAGCAGTTCTTC.

The chain carries TRBV29-1 and TRBJ2-3; D unresolved. CDR1 is SQVTM and CDR2 is ANQGSEA in the germline V gene. V was clipped by 0 bases and J by 5 bases, with 6 bases between them. The CDR3 spans 12 residues. The CDR3 nucleotides read TGCAGCGTTGAAGATCTTGTAGATACGCAGTATTTT. Protein sequence: CSVEDLVDTQYF.

The rearrangement links TRBV19 to TRBJ1-4; D call uncertain. Trimming cost V 1 base and J 5 bases, with 8 bases left between them. In germline, CDR1 is LNHDA, CDR2 SQIVND (reference sequence). The CDR3 loop spans 14 amino acids. The CDR3: CASSIATGNEKLFF. In DNA form, the CDR3 reads TGTGCCAGTAGTATAGCGACGGGGAATGAAAAACTGTTTTTT.

The V call is TRBV5-1, the J call TRBJ1-2, with TRBD1 as a possible D gene (6 bases). The CDR3 has 17 amino acids. Trimming pared 0 bases from V and 4 bases from J, leaving 19 bases between. Germline assignment: CDR1 SGHRS and CDR2 YFSETQ. The CDR3 nucleotides are TGCGCCAGCAGCTTGGGTGCGGGGGCGCCGATCGGCTATGGCTACACCTTC. This sequence encodes CASSLGAGAPIGYGYTF.